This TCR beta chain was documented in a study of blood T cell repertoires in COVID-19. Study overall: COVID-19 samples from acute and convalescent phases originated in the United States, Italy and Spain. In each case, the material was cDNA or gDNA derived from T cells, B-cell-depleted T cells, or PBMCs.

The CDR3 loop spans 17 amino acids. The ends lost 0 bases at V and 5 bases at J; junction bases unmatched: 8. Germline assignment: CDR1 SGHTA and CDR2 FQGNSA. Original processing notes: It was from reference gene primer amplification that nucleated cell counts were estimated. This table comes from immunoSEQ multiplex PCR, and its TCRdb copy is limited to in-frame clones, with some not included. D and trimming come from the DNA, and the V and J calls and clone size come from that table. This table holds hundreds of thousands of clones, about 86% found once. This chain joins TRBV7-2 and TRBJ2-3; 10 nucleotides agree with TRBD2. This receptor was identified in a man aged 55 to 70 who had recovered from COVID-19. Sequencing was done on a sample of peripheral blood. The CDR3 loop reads CASSLARGAGGQDTQYF. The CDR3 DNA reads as TGTGCCAGCAGCTTAGCGCGAGGAGCGGGGGGGCAAGATACGCAGTATTTT. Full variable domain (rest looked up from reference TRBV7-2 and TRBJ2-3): GAGVSQSPSNKVTEKGKDVELRCDPISGHTALYWYRQSLGQGLEFLIYFQGNSAPDKSGLPSDRFSAERTGGSVSTLTIQRTQQEDSAVYLCASSLARGAGGQDTQYFGPGTRLTVL.